The 32 T cell receptor beta chains below come from one sample, sequenced in a study of human T cells and chemical hapten exposure. TCRdb independently ran MiXCR on the RACE reads; one entry per CDR3 protein. The sample yields a few hundred thousand distinct CDR3 sequences, approximately 5% seen once. The time point was: pre-sensitization, week 0. The treatment: therapeutic diphenylcyclopropenone sensitization with weekly scalp DPC. The specimen comprised whole blood, sampled in connection with sensitization to the hapten diphenylcyclopropenone (DPC). These receptors were collected from a woman aged 18-30 years with alopecia areata. Some clones in this sample may be carry-over from other donors' samples.

This clonotype came up a few times. The chain is built from TRBV7-2 and TRBJ2-3; unclear D gene. Germline V gives CDR1 SGHTA, CDR2 FQGNSA. Trimming stripped 1 base from V and 7 bases from J, with 3 bases between. The CDR3 totals 11 residues. CDR3 DNA sequence: TGTGCCAGCAGCTTAGAGCATACGCAGTATTTT. This gives the protein CASSLEHTQYF. Full variable domain (missing parts from reference TRBV7-2 and TRBJ2-3): GAGVSQSPSNKVTEKGKDVELRCDPISGHTALYWYRQSLGQGLEFLIYFQGNSAPDKSGLPSDRFSAERTGGSVSTLTIQRTQQEDSAVYLCASSLEHTQYFGPGTRLTVL.

Only a few counts were recorded for this clonotype. The chain uses TRBV20-1 and TRBJ2-7; possibly TRBD1 or TRBD2 for D (5 bases each). In germline, CDR1 is DFQATT, CDR2 SNEGSKA (reference sequence). V dropped 5 bases and J dropped 5 bases, with 16 bases sitting between them. The CDR3 totals 13 residues. The CDR3 bases are TGCAGTGCTTTCGGGACCCAACAGGACGAGCAGTACTTC. It encodes CSAFGTQQDEQYF.

This clonotype occurred many times. The CDR3 reads CASSREMGVLGTDTQYF. Here the CDR3 DNA reads TGTGCCAGCAGTAGAGAGATGGGAGTCCTGGGCACAGATACGCAGTATTTT. V and J are TRBV12-3 or TRBV12-4 and TRBJ2-3; a possible D gene is TRBD2 (5 bases). The CDR3 sequence is 17 residues long. V was shortened by 5 bases and J by 1 base, with 19 bases between the two germline ends.

This clonotype was seen many times. This chain joins TRBV10-3 and TRBJ2-6; 7 bases map to TRBD1. The CDR3 extends over 18 amino acids. Germline V gene data show CDR1 as ENHRY and CDR2 as SYGVKD. J lost 0 bases, V lost 6 bases, and 11 bases had no gene match. CDR3 nucleotide sequence: TGTGCCATCAGCCCCTCTGACAGGGTACTCTCTGGGGCCAACGTCCTGACTTTC. Its protein is CAISPSDRVLSGANVLTF.

The table lists this clonotype with a few counts. This rearrangement joins TRBV4-1 to TRBJ2-2, with D uncertain. CDR3 length: 14 residues. The V gene lost 5 bases and the J gene lost 4 bases, with 11 bases spanning the gap. In germline, CDR1 is MGHRA, CDR2 YSYEKL. The CDR3, as DNA: TGCGCCAGCAGCTCTTTTACTGGCACCGGGGAGCTGTTTTTT. Its protein product is CASSSFTGTGELFF.

In this sample, this clonotype turned up a few times. The chain links TRBV3-1 to TRBJ2-1, with 13 bases matching TRBD2. Germline V gene sequence: CDR1 LGHDT, CDR2 YNNKEL (reference sequence). V shed 4 bases and J 7 bases; nucleotides not matched to a gene: 4. The CDR3 is 15 residues long. CDR3 DNA sequence: TGTGCCAGCAGCCCGACTAGCGGGGGGCTGAATGAGCAGTTCTTC. The encoded protein is CASSPTSGGLNEQFF.

The V gene is TRBV2, the J gene TRBJ2-1; 7 nucleotides match TRBD2. Germline values: CDR1 SNHLY, CDR2 FYNNEI. CDR3 size: 16 residues. The junction had 6 bases not matched to a gene; V was cut back by 3 bases and J by 1 base. CDR3 bases: TGTGCCAGCAGTGAGTGGGCTAGCGGATCCTACAATGAGCAGTTCTTC. This sequence encodes CASSEWASGSYNEQFF.

This clonotype was observed a handful of times. V is TRBV6-2 or TRBV6-3 and J is TRBJ2-7; TRBD1 matches at 9 bases. The V gene's germline CDR1 is MNHEY and CDR2 SVGEGT. The CDR3 totals 15 residues. V gave up 5 bases and J gave up 5 bases; unmatched junction bases: 10. CDR3 protein: CASSPPGTGLHEQYF. As DNA, the CDR3 is TGTGCCAGCAGTCCTCCCGGGACAGGGTTGCACGAGCAGTACTTC.

This clonotype was observed a handful of times. Written as DNA, the CDR3 is TGCAGTGCTAGAGGACAGATTAGAATACATAATGAAAAACTGTTTTTT. It yields the protein CSARGQIRIHNEKLFF. The chain couples TRBV20-1 to TRBJ1-4; a weak D match, TRBD1 (5 bases). CDR1 and CDR2 (germline): DFQATT, SNEGSKA (reference sequence). V was trimmed by 1 base and J by 4 bases, leaving 16 bases between them. The CDR3 extends over 16 amino acids.

This clonotype was seen at least ten times. V is TRBV18 and J is TRBJ2-6, with D unclear. The CDR3 runs 15 residues. Looked up from germline, CDR1 is KGHSH and CDR2 is LQKENI. Trimming cost V 2 bases and J 0 bases, with 5 bases left between them. CDR3 amino acids: CASSPTASGANVLTF. DNA for the CDR3: TGTGCCAGCTCACCAACCGCCTCTGGGGCCAACGTCCTGACTTTC.

This clonotype was observed a handful of times. This chain links TRBV15 with TRBJ1-5, with D tentatively TRBD1 (5 bases). The CDR3 is 15 residues long. CDR1 is LNHNV and CDR2 is YYDKDF in the germline V gene (reference sequence). The V and J ends lost 1 base and 5 bases respectively, with 12 bases between them. CDR3 sequence reads: CATSRGSTGYQPQHF. The CDR3 region has the DNA TGTGCCACCAGCAGAGGGTCCACAGGTTATCAGCCCCAGCATTTT. The variable domain in full, with the rest retrieved from reference TRBV15 and TRBJ1-5, is DAMVIQNPRYQVTQFGKPVTLSCSQTLNHNVMYWYQQKSSQAPKLLFHYYDKDFNNEADTPDNFQSRRPNTSFCFLDIRSPGLGDTAMYLCATSRGSTGYQPQHFGDGTRLSIL.

This clonotype has more than one count but fewer than ten. The rearrangement links TRBV6-2 or TRBV6-3 to TRBJ2-3; 13 nucleotides align to TRBD2. Germline loops: CDR1 MNHEY, CDR2 SVGEGT. The J segment lost 5 bases and the V segment lost 7 bases, leaving 6 bases of the junction unmatched. The CDR3 runs to 15 residues. The CDR3 sequence is CASTALAGGQDTQYF. The CDR3, as DNA: TGTGCCAGCACTGCACTAGCGGGGGGGCAAGATACGCAGTATTTT.

This clonotype was counted only a few times. V gene TRBV4-3 combines with J gene TRBJ1-2; D is possibly TRBD1 (5 bases). The V end was cut by 0 bases, the J end by 5 bases, with 16 bases between. This CDR3 region has 16 residues. Germline loops: CDR1 LGHNA, CDR2 YSLEER. The CDR3 sequence: CASSQDQGASAYGYTF. The CDR3 nucleotides are TGCGCCAGCAGCCAAGACCAGGGCGCTTCAGCGTATGGCTACACCTTC.

The chain links TRBV7-2 to TRBJ1-1; 7 bases agree with TRBD1. The CDR3 is made up of 13 amino acids. Germline assignment: CDR1 SGHTA and CDR2 FQGNSA. J gave up 7 bases and V 1 base, and 3 bases lay outside the gene matches. The CDR3 protein is CASSLDRGREAFF. The DNA of the CDR3 is TGTGCCAGCAGCTTAGACAGGGGTCGTGAAGCTTTCTTT.

The sample holds a few counts of this clonotype. This chain uses TRBV5-1 with TRBJ2-7; D is possibly TRBD2 (6 bases). CDR1 and CDR2 from the germline V gene are SGHRS and YFSETQ. Trimming stripped 0 bases from V and 3 bases from J, with 10 bases between. The CDR3 is 14 amino acids. In DNA, the CDR3 is TGCGCCAGCAGCTTGGGGGGACTCCTCTACGAGCAGTACTTC. Amino acid sequence: CASSLGGLLYEQYF.

The rearrangement uses TRBV28 and TRBJ1-5; D is uncertain. The CDR3 is 11 amino acids. The germline V gene encodes CDR1 MDHEN and CDR2 SYDVKM. V was pared by 2 bases and J by 13 bases, with 9 bases between. The CDR3 is CASSLSERQHF. The CDR3 region has the DNA TGTGCCAGCAGTTTAAGTGAAAGACAGCATTTT.

V gene TRBV18 combines with J gene TRBJ1-1; 7 positions match TRBD1. Germline V gives CDR1 KGHSH, CDR2 LQKENI. This CDR3 region has 15 residues. Trimming at V came to 2 bases and at J to 1 base, leaving 4 bases not matched to a gene. The CDR3 nucleotides read TGTGCCAGCTCACCAAACAGGGGTCGGAACACTGAAGCTTTCTTT. Translated: CASSPNRGRNTEAFF.

The chain has TRBV20-1 and TRBJ2-7; 7 bases fit TRBD1. This CDR3 region has 14 residues. Germline-derived CDR1 and CDR2 are DFQATT and SNEGSKA (reference sequence). Trimming at V came to 6 bases and at J to 3 bases, leaving 11 bases not matched to a gene. CDR3 loop: CSARRRPGGYEQYF. CDR3 DNA: TGCAGTGCCCGCCGGAGGCCAGGGGGCTACGAGCAGTACTTC.

This clonotype was seen a few times. This chain joins TRBV5-1 and TRBJ2-2; possibly TRBD2 for D (5 bases). Germline assignment: CDR1 SGHRS and CDR2 YFSETQ. V was trimmed by 2 bases and J by 6 bases, leaving 5 bases between them. The CDR3 length is 12 residues. CDR3 sequence reads: CASSLAAGELFF. The CDR3 bases are TGCGCCAGCAGCTTAGCGGCCGGGGAGCTGTTTTTT.

The chain links TRBV12-5 to TRBJ2-1; 8 bases align to TRBD2. The junction had 6 bases not matched to a gene; V was cut back by 7 bases and J by 10 bases. CDR3 length: 12 amino acids. From germline, CDR1 is LGHNT and CDR2 FRNRAP. CDR3 nucleotide sequence: TGTGCTAGTGACAGCGGGGGCGGGGAGCAGTTCTTC. Its translation: CASDSGGGEQFF.

Details on this clonotype: A read error is possible here, since a much larger clone lies one base away. The chain carries TRBV29-1 and TRBJ2-7; D is possibly TRBD2 (6 bases). CDR1 is SQVTM and CDR2 is ANQGSEA in the germline V gene. The CDR3 has 13 amino acids. CDR3 amino acids: CCVLRDFSYEQYF. In DNA form, the CDR3 reads TGCTGCGTCCTCCGGGACTTCTCCTACGAGCAGTACTTC.

The CDR3 DNA reads as TGTGCCAGCAGTTACACGACCAACTATGGCTACACCTTC. Its protein product is CASSYTTNYGYTF. J is TRBJ1-2 and V is TRBV12-3 or TRBV12-4; D is unclear. The ends were cut back, 4 bases at V and 2 bases at J, with 8 bases in the middle. The CDR3 has 13 residues.

This clonotype came up a few times. This rearrangement joins TRBV5-1 to TRBJ2-1, with D possibly TRBD1 on 5 matching bases. The CDR3 has 13 amino acids. The V gene lost 4 bases and the J gene lost 7 bases, with 12 bases spanning the gap. Germline CDR1 reads SGHRS; CDR2 reads YFSETQ. The CDR3, as DNA: TGCGCCAGCAGCCAGACAGAAACGAATGAGCAGTTCTTC. It yields the protein CASSQTETNEQFF.

Only a few counts were recorded for this clonotype. The chain joins TRBV4-2 to TRBJ1-2; 8 nucleotides line up with TRBD1. The CDR3 covers 19 residues. Trimming removed 0 bases from V and 2 bases from J; junction bases left unmatched: 14. Germline CDR1 is LGHNA and CDR2 is YNFKEQ. The DNA of the CDR3 is TGTGCCAGCAGCCAAGATAAGAGACAGGGGTTCTTTAAAAACTATGGCTACACCTTC. Its protein product is CASSQDKRQGFFKNYGYTF.

This clonotype was detected only a few times. The V gene is TRBV15, the J gene TRBJ1-1; D gene ambiguous. The V gene's germline CDR1 is LNHNV and CDR2 YYDKDF (reference sequence). Trimming removed 5 bases at V and 6 bases at J, with 13 bases between. CDR3 length: 13 amino acids. The CDR3 sequence is CATSLPPGSEAFF. DNA for the CDR3: TGTGCCACCAGCCTCCCCCCGGGGTCTGAAGCTTTCTTT.

This clonotype was counted at least ten times. The chain combines TRBV12-3 or TRBV12-4 with TRBJ1-5; possibly TRBD1 for D (5 bases). V gave up 3 bases and J gave up 3 bases, with 12 bases separating them. This CDR3 contains 15 residues. Here the CDR3 DNA reads TGTGCCAGCAGTTTTGGGCAGGGTAACAATCAGCCCCAGCATTTT. Translation gives CASSFGQGNNQPQHF.

In its sample, this clonotype was seen a few times. The chain employs TRBV4-3 and TRBJ2-5, with D possibly being TRBD2 (6 bases). The CDR3 sequence is 16 residues long. The V end was cut by 3 bases, the J end by 3 bases, with 17 bases between. From germline, CDR1 is LGHNA and CDR2 YSLEER. This CDR3 is CASSQGSGRGKETQYF. CDR3 DNA: TGCGCCAGCAGCCAGGGTTCGGGGCGGGGAAAAGAGACCCAGTACTTC.

The V and J genes are TRBV7-6 and TRBJ2-3; TRBD1 or TRBD2 may be the D gene (5 bases each). The CDR3 sequence is 14 residues long. Trimming took off 1 base at V and 7 bases at J, with 12 bases between the two ends. Germline V CDR1 and CDR2: SGHVS, FNYEAQ. The CDR3 protein is CASSLGGSTNTQYF. In DNA, the CDR3 is TGTGCCAGCAGCTTAGGGGGGTCCACGAATACGCAGTATTTT.

Many counts were recorded for this clonotype. This chain joins TRBV4-1 and TRBJ1-1; 7 bases align to TRBD1. The V gene's germline CDR1 is MGHRA and CDR2 YSYEKL. With 2 bases clipped from V and 0 bases from J, the junction kept 6 bases outside the gene matches. This CDR3 comprises 16 residues. CDR3 loop: CASSQFGQAMNTEAFF. In nucleotides, the CDR3 is TGCGCCAGCAGCCAATTTGGACAGGCGATGAACACTGAAGCTTTCTTT.

This clonotype was seen many times. The genes are TRBV6-5 and TRBJ2-5; TRBD1 is a possible D gene (6 bases). The germline V gene has CDR1 MNHEY and CDR2 SVGAGI. CDR3 size: 16 residues. V was pared by 0 bases and J by 4 bases, with 15 bases between. CDR3 sequence (DNA): TGTGCCAGCAGTTACTCGATCCAGGGGACGCGAGAGACCCAGTACTTC. This codes for CASSYSIQGTRETQYF.

The chain is built from TRBV10-3 and TRBJ2-1; D uncertain. Germline CDR1 is ENHRY and CDR2 is SYGVKD. This CDR3 contains 14 residues. Trimming cost V 5 bases and J 6 bases, with 14 bases left between them. Here the CDR3 reads CAISPSEDPNEQFF. In DNA, the CDR3 is TGTGCCATCAGTCCAAGCGAGGACCCCAATGAGCAGTTCTTC.

The CDR3 protein is CASSDITRARGHGYTF. The CDR3 DNA reads as TGTGCCAGCAGTGATATCACCCGGGCCAGGGGGCATGGCTACACCTTC. The chain is built from TRBV25-1 and TRBJ1-2; 8 nucleotides agree with TRBD1. V gave up 3 bases and J gave up 6 bases; unmatched junction bases: 12. The length of the CDR3 is 16 residues. The V gene's germline CDR1 is MGHDK and CDR2 SYGVNS.